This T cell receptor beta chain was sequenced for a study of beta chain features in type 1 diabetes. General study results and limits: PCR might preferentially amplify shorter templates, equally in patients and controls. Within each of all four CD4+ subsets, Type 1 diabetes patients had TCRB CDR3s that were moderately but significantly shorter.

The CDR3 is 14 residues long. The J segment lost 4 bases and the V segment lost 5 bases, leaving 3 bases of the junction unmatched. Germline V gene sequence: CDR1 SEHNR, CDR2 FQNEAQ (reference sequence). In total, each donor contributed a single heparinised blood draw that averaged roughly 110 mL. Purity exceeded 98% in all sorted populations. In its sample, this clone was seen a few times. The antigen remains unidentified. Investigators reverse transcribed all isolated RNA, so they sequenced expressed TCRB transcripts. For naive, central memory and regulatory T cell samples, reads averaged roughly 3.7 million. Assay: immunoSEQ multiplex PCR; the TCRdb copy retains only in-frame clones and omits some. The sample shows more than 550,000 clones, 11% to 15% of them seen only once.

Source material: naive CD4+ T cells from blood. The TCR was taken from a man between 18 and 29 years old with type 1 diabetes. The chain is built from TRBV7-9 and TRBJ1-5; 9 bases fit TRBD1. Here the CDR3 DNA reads TGTGCCAGCAGCGCCGGACAGGGGAATCAGCCCCAGCATTTT. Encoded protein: CASSAGQGNQPQHF.